Each of the 7 T cell receptor beta chains below was sequenced from the same sample in a study of long-term antiretroviral therapy in people with HIV (dated by TCRdb to 2021 to 2024). The immunoSEQ hsTCRB v3.0 assay was used at survey level resolution to sequence the TRB variable region. The source is immuneACCESS, and TCRdb retained only in-frame sequences with V and J called. Part of the clones is not carried over; for the studies checked, unresolved V genes explain less than half of this, and the remainder is unexplained. The sample includes around 28,000 clones, with 85% to 90% observed a single time. The ten largest make up 3.6% of the sample. The source material was unsorted PBMCs, sampled 1.8 years after starting antiretroviral therapy. The source is a woman between 18 and 29 years old with HIV.

V gene TRBV6-6 combines with J gene TRBJ1-6; 8 bases map to TRBD1. CDR3 length: 14 residues. J lost 8 bases, V lost 6 bases, and 6 bases had no gene match. The germline gives CDR1 MNHNY, CDR2 SVGAGI (reference sequence). The CDR3 bases are TGTGCCAGCAGCCTTGGACAGGGAGATTCACCCCTCCACTTT. Protein product: CASSLGQGDSPLHF.

V gene TRBV27 combines with J gene TRBJ2-1; the match to TRBD1 covers 7 bases. CDR1 is MNHEY, CDR2 SMNVEV, per germline (reference sequence). V was pared by 6 bases and J by 6 bases, with 5 bases of the junction left unmatched. CDR3 length equals 13 residues. The CDR3 reads CASSQGQLNEQFF. The CDR3 region has the DNA TGTGCCAGCAGCCAGGGACAGCTCAATGAGCAGTTCTTC.

V usage is TRBV27 and J usage is TRBJ2-7; no definite D call. Germline CDR1 reads MNHEY; CDR2 reads SMNVEV (reference sequence). The CDR3 runs to 15 residues. Trimming took off 3 bases at V and 0 bases at J, with 12 bases between the two ends. The DNA for the CDR3 is TGTGCCAGCAGTTTTGTGAGTCTTAGCTCCTACGAGCAGTACTTC. Translation: CASSFVSLSSYEQYF.

This clone was counted once. The rearrangement links TRBV4-3 to TRBJ2-5; no clear D. The DNA end lines up better with TRBJ2-7; the J call may be wrong. Germline CDR1 reads LGHNA; CDR2 reads YSLEER. This CDR3 spans 13 amino acids. The CDR3 spells CASSQGPTYEQYF. Written as DNA, the CDR3 is TGCGCCAGCAGCCAAGGACCTACCTACGAGCAGTACTTC.

The chain combines TRBV19 with TRBJ2-3; no clear D. Trimming took 5 bases from V and 2 from J, leaving 11 bases between them. The germline V gene has CDR1 LNHDA and CDR2 SQIVND (reference sequence). This CDR3 spans 14 amino acids. CDR3 region: CASSPLPSTDTQYF. The CDR3 DNA reads as TGTGCCAGTAGTCCCCTCCCATCCACAGATACGCAGTATTTT.

The chain carries TRBV9 and TRBJ2-7; 9 positions agree with TRBD2. The germline gives CDR1 SGDLS, CDR2 YYNGEE. Germline trimming cut 3 bases from V and 5 bases from J; bases unmatched to any gene: 3. The CDR3 extends over 13 amino acids. DNA of the CDR3: TGTGCCAGCAGCGAGAGCGGGAGGAACGAGCAGTACTTC. Protein sequence: CASSESGRNEQYF.

This rearrangement joins TRBV10-3 to TRBJ2-7; the D gene could be TRBD1 or TRBD2 (5 bases each). CDR3 length: 11 residues. V was trimmed by 7 bases and J by 7 bases, leaving 11 bases between them. The V gene's germline CDR1 is ENHRY and CDR2 SYGVKD. The CDR3 DNA sequence: TGTGCCATCAACAGAGGGGCGGAGCAGTACTTC. It specifies CAINRGAEQYF.